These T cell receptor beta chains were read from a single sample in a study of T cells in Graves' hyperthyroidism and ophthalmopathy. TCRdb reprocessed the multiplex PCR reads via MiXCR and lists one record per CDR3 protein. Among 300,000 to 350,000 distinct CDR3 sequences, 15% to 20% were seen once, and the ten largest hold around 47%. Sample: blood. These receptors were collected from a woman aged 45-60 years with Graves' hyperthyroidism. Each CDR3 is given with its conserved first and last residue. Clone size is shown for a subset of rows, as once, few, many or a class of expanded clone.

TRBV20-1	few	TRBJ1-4	CSARMRGGEKLFF
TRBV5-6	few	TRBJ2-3	CASSRSGLSTDTQYF
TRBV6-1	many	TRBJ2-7	CASRTGTKGSYEQYF
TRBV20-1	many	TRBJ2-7	CSARPTDSEQYF
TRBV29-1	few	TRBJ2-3	CSVEEPGEDTQYF
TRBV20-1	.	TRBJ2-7	CSAVAGDRREQYF
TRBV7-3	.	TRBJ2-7	CASSLTPSNEQYF
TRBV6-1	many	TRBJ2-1	CASSEYLWGQVVSEQFF
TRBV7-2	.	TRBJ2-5	CASSPLSSDGSETQYF
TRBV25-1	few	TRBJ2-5	CASSGGRGLLQETQYF
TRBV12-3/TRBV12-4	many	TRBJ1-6	CASSFSGGQYNSPLHF
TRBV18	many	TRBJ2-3	CASSPDGGLSTDTQYF
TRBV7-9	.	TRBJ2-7	CASSWGQHEQYF
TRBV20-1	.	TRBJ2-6	CSARPPGTGAHGANVLTF
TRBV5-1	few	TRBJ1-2	CASSLDPGTGKGYTF